Shown below are 3 T cell receptor beta chains from a single sample sequenced in a study of regulatory T cells in long-lasting Graves disease. Library construction for TCR beta used iRepertoire HTBI primers and Arm-PCR of CDR3 regions. TCRdb re-called the multiplex PCR reads through MiXCR, storing one row per CDR3 protein. The table has 320,000 or so distinct CDR3 sequences, 18% seen once; the top ten hold less than 40%. Time point specified: newly diagnosed GD, antithyroid drugs for less than 3 months. Construction of the TCR library relied on RNA isolated from PBMCs. Sequenced here: peripheral blood mononuclear cells (PBMCs), sampled at new diagnosis, from a patient treated with antithyroid drugs. Receptors were obtained from a female donor with Graves disease.

The rearrangement joins TRBV2 to TRBJ2-7; tentative D call: TRBD2 (6 bases). V lost 6 bases and J 1 base, leaving 13 bases between the germline ends. Germline V gene lookup returns CDR1 SNHLY and CDR2 FYNNEI. The CDR3 sequence is 14 residues long. The DNA for the CDR3 is TGTGCCAGCAGGACTAGTGGCACGTCCTACGAGCAGTACTTC. Its protein product is CASRTSGTSYEQYF.

This clonotype was counted many times. The chain is built from TRBV18 and TRBJ1-6; a weak D match, TRBD1 (6 bases). Germline loops: CDR1 KGHSH, CDR2 LQKENI. Trimming took 5 bases from V and 7 from J, leaving 15 bases between them. The CDR3 consists of 15 residues. The CDR3 sequence is CASSWKRGANSPLHF. The CDR3 region has the DNA TGTGCCAGCTCATGGAAACGGGGGGCGAATTCACCCCTCCACTTT. Together with reference TRBV18 and TRBJ1-6, the CDR3 gives the full variable domain: NAGVMQNPRHLVRRRGQEARLRCSPMKGHSHVYWYRQLPEEGLKFMVYLQKENIIDESGMPKERFSAEFPKEGPSILRIQQVVRGDSAAYFCASSWKRGANSPLHFGNGTRLTVT.

This clonotype has a count of ten or more. V and J are TRBV27 and TRBJ2-1; no clear D. The V end was cut by 2 bases, the J end by 6 bases, with 5 bases between. This CDR3 is 12 amino acids long. The germline CDR1 and CDR2 sequences are MNHEY and SMNVEV (reference sequence). The CDR3 DNA is TGTGCCAGCAGTTTAGTCGGCAATGAGCAGTTCTTC. This translates into CASSLVGNEQFF.